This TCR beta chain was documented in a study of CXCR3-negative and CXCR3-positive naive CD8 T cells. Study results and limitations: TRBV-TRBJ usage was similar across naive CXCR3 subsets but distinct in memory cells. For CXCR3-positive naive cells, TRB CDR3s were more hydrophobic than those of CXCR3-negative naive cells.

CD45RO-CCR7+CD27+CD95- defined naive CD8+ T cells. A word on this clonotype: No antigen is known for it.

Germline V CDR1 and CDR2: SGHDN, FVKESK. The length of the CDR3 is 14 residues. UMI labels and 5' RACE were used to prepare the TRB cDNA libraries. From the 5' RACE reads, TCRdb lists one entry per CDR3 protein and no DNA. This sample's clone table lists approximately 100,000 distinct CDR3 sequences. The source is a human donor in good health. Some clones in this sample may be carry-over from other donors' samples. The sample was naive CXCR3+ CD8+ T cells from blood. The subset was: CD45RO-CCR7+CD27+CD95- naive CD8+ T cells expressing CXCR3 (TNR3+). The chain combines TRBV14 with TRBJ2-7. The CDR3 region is CASSQDSASHEQYF.